This TCR beta chain appears in the sequencing data of a study of blood T cells in healthy people across ages (dated by TCRdb to between 2014 and 2017). In the study overall: Template switching captured roughly one uniquely barcoded TCR beta cDNA molecule per two T cells in model experiments. To track age-related changes in TCR beta repertoire diversity, the study relied on deep sequencing normalized with unique cDNA molecular identifiers. Donors were grouped into four age groups: young (average approximately 15 years), middle-aged (around 39), aged (around 60) and long-lived (approximately 81). For two donors (one aged 18 to 30 and one aged 80 or older), the study analyzed two additional independent replicas of 1 million unique cDNA reads from the same blood draw. Results the study describes overall, beyond this receptor: The CMV infection status of donors was not known, potentially confounding age-related changes in expanded clonotypes. The long-lived group showed more naive CD4+ T cells, fewer expanded clones and increased TCR diversity than the aged group, suggesting age selection. Estimates of total diversity based on one million sequenced T cells were considered lower bounds and underestimates. There was a strong correlation between observed TCR beta diversity and the percentage of naive T cells measured by flow cytometry. Bulk unsorted PBMC profiling prevented conclusive comparison of naive and antigen-experienced compartments. As age increased, observed TCR beta diversity per million T cells dropped in a roughly linear way, and a significant reduction was already evident by age 40.

This clonotype was seen a few times. Its antigen remains undetermined. It has no much larger one-base neighbor in the sample; base qualities were not kept. Systemically healthy Caucasian individuals from Russia, about 38 in total and aged about 6 to 90 years, were included as donors. Ten milliliters of peripheral blood were drawn from each donor into EDTA-treated Vacutainer tubes. Ficoll-Paque density-gradient centrifugation was used to isolate PBMCs, with at least 7 million obtained per sample. Trizol reagent was used to extract total RNA from the PBMCs, yielding at least 6 micrograms per sample. The percentages of naive CD45RAhigh/CD27high T cells were determined by flow cytometry on a PBMC aliquot from every donor. The library came from 5' RACE. These reads were obtained on an Illumina HiSeq 2500. The second PCR ran for roughly 7 to 12 cycles and used a J-beta primer mix along with a sample-barcoded 5' primer. A unique molecular identifier was introduced onto each TCR beta cDNA molecule by a template-switch 5' adaptor carrying 12 random nucleotides. Each sample yielded at least 3 million CDR3-containing paired-end reads. The Mint cDNA synthesis kit, primed by a TRBC-specific oligonucleotide, was used to synthesize first-strand cDNA from all RNA. Following uracil-DNA glycosylase treatment, a first 18-cycle PCR with universal primers M1SS and BC2_uni_R was performed on all cDNA. In the source study's methods: For normalization, 1 million high-quality reads, each with a distinct molecular identifier, were randomly selected from each sample. Reads with shared molecular identifiers were discarded instead of being binned into consensus sequences. MiTCR, with a Q25 quality threshold and the strictest error-elimination algorithm, was used for CDR3 identification, clonotype clustering and error correction. A nonparametric unseen species model using Euler transformation provided a lower-bound estimate of total TCR beta diversity. TCRdb itself trimmed the public reads at Q25 with fastp, ran MiXCR and retained productive beta chains. Each CDR3 protein appears once, grouped with its most common genes and DNA. The V and J calls and clone size come from TCRdb's table, not from the authors' own analysis. Across this sample there are under 700,000 distinct CDR3 sequences, with about 25% seen only once. 7.5% to 9% of the sample is held by the ten biggest clonotypes.

The CDR3 spans 17 residues, from the cysteine through the phenylalanine. Of all the DNA, just the CDR3 is kept, 51 bases in frame from base 1. For CDR1 and CDR2, the germline V gene lists KGHDR and SFDVKD. V was cut back by 2 bases and J by 2 bases, leaving a gap of 12 bases between them. The data also belong to a second study, concerning T cells of mothers and their children. As the second publication notes: The donors were nine systemically healthy Caucasian individuals, made up of three mothers and their six children. cDNA synthesis consumed the entire amount of extracted RNA, loaded at around 1.5 ug RNA in each 15 ul reaction. In the second PCR, sample barcodes and 2-4 random nucleotides were introduced via the M1S primer. More than 9 million TCR beta CDR3 reads were obtained from each mother, and some 3 million reads were obtained from each child. Thymic selection shapes the output of TCR recombination in a similar way in related and unrelated pairs, and inherited differences have a minor effect. Normalized repertoire overlap was always found to be slightly, but never significantly, higher in related mother-child pairs than in unrelated mother-child pairs. No persistent microchimeric T cell clones were detected, at a sensitivity of around 97 clones per million clonotypes. Deep NGS was used in the study to compare the TCR beta repertoires of mothers and children and to look for features that separate related mother-child pairs from unrelated individuals. The mean age was 40 +/- 4 years for the mothers and about 10 +/- 4 years for the children. After adapter ligation with NEBNext reagents, the libraries were sequenced on Illumina HiSeq 2000 with 100+100 nt paired-end reads. To prevent cross-contamination, the mother and child libraries were prepared a month apart and were sequenced in separate runs. For each donor, somewhere between roughly 450,000 and 2,200,000 distinct TCR beta clonotypes were identified. Naive TCR beta clonotypes were estimated from low-frequency clonotypes matched to each donor's FACS-determined naive share, without sorting.

Rearrangement joined TRBV24-1 to TRBJ2-6; the best D guess is TRBD1, with 6 bases matching. Specimen: blood. The TCR sequence derives from a boy between 10 and 17 years old in good health. The CDR3 sequence is CATSDSTGQPGANVLTF. At the DNA level, the sequence is TGTGCCACCAGTGATTCTACAGGACAGCCTGGGGCCAACGTCCTGACTTTC.